The 11 T cell receptor beta chains reported below all come from one sample, sequenced in a study of human T cells and chemical hapten exposure. Time point denoted: patch test 1, 2 weeks after DPC sensitization. Treatment given: therapeutic diphenylcyclopropenone sensitization with weekly scalp DPC. MiXCR, applied by TCRdb to the RACE reads, yields one record per CDR3 protein. The sample has about 380,000 distinct CDR3 sequences; more than 4.5% are singletons. Sequences were derived from whole blood, sampled in connection with sensitization to the hapten diphenylcyclopropenone (DPC). These receptors were obtained from a woman in her forties or fifties with alopecia areata. Some clones in this sample may be carry-over from other donors' samples.

This chain uses TRBV12-3 or TRBV12-4 with TRBJ2-7, with 7 bases matching TRBD2. Unmatched junction bases numbered 10, after V lost 5 bases and J lost 0 bases. CDR3 length: 16 residues. The CDR3 region is CASSPPRLAVSYEQYF. The CDR3 nucleotides are TGTGCCAGCAGTCCCCCGAGGCTAGCGGTCTCCTACGAGCAGTACTTC.

There are a few counts of this clonotype. CDR3 nucleotides: TGTGCCAGCAGCCCCGAGGGCCTGTACGAGCAGTACTTC. The encoded protein is CASSPEGLYEQYF. The rearrangement uses TRBV7-8 and TRBJ2-7; a weak D match, TRBD2 (5 bases). This CDR3 is built from 13 residues. The germline V gene has CDR1 SGHVS and CDR2 FQNEAQ. Trimming removed 5 bases at V and 4 bases at J, with 12 bases between.

This clonotype was recorded at least ten times. The chain joins TRBV25-1 to TRBJ2-4; the match to TRBD2 covers 11 bases. CDR3 size: 17 residues. Germline CDR1 MGHDK, CDR2 SYGVNS. J lost 3 bases, V lost 5 bases, and 9 bases had no gene match. The CDR3 protein is CASSYIAGGSGKNIQYF. For the CDR3, the DNA is TGTGCCAGCAGTTACATAGCGGGAGGGTCGGGCAAAAACATTCAGTACTTC.

This clonotype was recorded once. This chain joins TRBV5-1 and TRBJ2-3; D is possibly TRBD1 (6 bases). From germline, CDR1 is SGHRS and CDR2 YFSETQ. The V end lost 8 bases, the J end lost 1 base, and 14 bases lay between the germline ends. This CDR3 contains 14 residues. The CDR3 coding sequence is TGCGCCAGTTCTACGCGACAGGGCACAGATACGCAGTATTTT. Encoded protein: CASSTRQGTDTQYF.

This clonotype was seen at least ten times. The chain links TRBV28 to TRBJ2-7; the D gene is possibly TRBD2 (5 bases). Looked up from germline, CDR1 is MDHEN and CDR2 is SYDVKM. There are 14 residues in the CDR3. The V and J ends lost 7 bases and 3 bases respectively, with 16 bases between them. The CDR3 spells CASTPAGSRYEQYF. In DNA form, the CDR3 reads TGTGCCAGCACCCCGGCGGGCTCTCGCTACGAGCAGTACTTC.

This clonotype was recorded many times. The rearrangement uses TRBV7-3 and TRBJ2-3; TRBD1 aligns across 7 bases. This CDR3 contains 15 residues. Trimming took 5 bases from V and 0 from J; bases not matched to a gene: 5. In germline, CDR1 is SGHTA, CDR2 FQGTGA. This CDR3 reads CASSPLGQSTDTQYF. The CDR3 coding sequence is TGTGCCAGCAGCCCTCTGGGACAGAGCACAGATACGCAGTATTTT.

The chain employs TRBV27 and TRBJ2-4; 9 bases align to TRBD2. V gave up 5 bases and J gave up 9 bases; unmatched junction bases: 8. CDR3 length: 14 amino acids. CDR1 and CDR2 (germline): MNHEY, SMNVEV (reference sequence). For the CDR3, the DNA is TGTGCCAGCAGTCCGTTAGCGGGAGCCAGCATTCAGTACTTC. This encodes CASSPLAGASIQYF.

The table lists this clonotype with many counts. The chain is built from TRBV28 and TRBJ2-7; D possibly uses TRBD1 or TRBD2 (5 bases each). V dropped 5 bases and J dropped 6 bases, with 14 bases sitting between them. The CDR3 is made up of 13 amino acids. CDR1 and CDR2 (germline): MDHEN, SYDVKM. The CDR3 protein is CASSPPGAGEQYF. In DNA, the CDR3 is TGTGCCAGCAGTCCACCCGGGGCGGGCGAGCAGTACTTC.

This clonotype came up a few times. The J gene is TRBJ2-1, the V gene TRBV11-2; possible D gene TRBD2, 6 bases. Trimming took off 5 bases at V and 0 bases at J, with 11 bases between the two ends. CDR3 length equals 15 residues. Germline V gene sequence: CDR1 SGHAT, CDR2 FQNNGV. CDR3 sequence (DNA): TGTGCCAGCAGCCCGGGCGGGATCTCCTACAATGAGCAGTTCTTC. It codes for CASSPGGISYNEQFF.

The rearrangement links TRBV9 to TRBJ2-1; 14 positions match TRBD2. Germline loops: CDR1 SGDLS, CDR2 YYNGEE. CDR3 length equals 19 residues. J gave up 5 bases and V 2 bases, and 12 bases lay outside the gene matches. Here the CDR3 reads CASSVRPRTSGRIDNEQFF. The CDR3 DNA follows: TGTGCCAGCAGCGTCAGACCGAGGACTAGCGGGAGGATCGACAATGAGCAGTTCTTC.

The V and J genes are TRBV6-6 and TRBJ1-4, with TRBD1 matching 9 bases. Per the germline V gene, CDR1 is MNHNY and CDR2 is SVGAGI (reference sequence). This CDR3 region has 18 residues. Trimming removed 4 bases from V and 5 bases from J; junction bases left unmatched: 14. CDR3 loop: CASSCTGQGHKENEKLFF. CDR3 nucleotides: TGTGCCAGCAGTTGCACGGGACAGGGTCATAAGGAGAATGAAAAACTGTTTTTT.